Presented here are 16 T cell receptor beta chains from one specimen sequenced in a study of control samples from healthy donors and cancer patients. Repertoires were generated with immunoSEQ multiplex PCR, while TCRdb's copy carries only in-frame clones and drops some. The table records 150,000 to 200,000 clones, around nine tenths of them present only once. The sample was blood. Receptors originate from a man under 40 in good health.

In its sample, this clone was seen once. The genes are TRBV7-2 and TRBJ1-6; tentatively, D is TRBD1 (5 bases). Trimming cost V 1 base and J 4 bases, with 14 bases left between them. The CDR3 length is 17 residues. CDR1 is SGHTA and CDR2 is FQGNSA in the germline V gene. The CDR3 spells CASSLDGGNVYNSPLHF. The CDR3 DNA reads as TGTGCCAGCAGCTTAGATGGGGGGAATGTTTATAATTCACCCCTCCACTTT.

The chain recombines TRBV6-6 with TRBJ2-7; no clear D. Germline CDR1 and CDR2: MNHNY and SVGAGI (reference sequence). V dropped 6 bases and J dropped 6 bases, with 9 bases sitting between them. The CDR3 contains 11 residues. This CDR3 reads CASRQLLEQYF. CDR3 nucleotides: TGTGCCAGCAGGCAACTGCTCGAGCAGTACTTC.

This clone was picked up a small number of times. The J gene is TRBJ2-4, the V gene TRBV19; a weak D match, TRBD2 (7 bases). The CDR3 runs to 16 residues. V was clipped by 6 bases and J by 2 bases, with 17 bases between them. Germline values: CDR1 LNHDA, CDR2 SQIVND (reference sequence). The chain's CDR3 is CASRPQGGGTKNIQYF. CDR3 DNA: TGTGCCAGTAGGCCACAGGGAGGGGGAACCAAAAACATTCAGTACTTC.

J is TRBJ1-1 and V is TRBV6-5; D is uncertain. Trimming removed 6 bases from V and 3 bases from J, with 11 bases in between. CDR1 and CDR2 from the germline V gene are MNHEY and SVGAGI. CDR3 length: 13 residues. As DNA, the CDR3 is TGTGCCAGCAGCCACCCTCACGACACTGAAGCTTTCTTT. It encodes CASSHPHDTEAFF.

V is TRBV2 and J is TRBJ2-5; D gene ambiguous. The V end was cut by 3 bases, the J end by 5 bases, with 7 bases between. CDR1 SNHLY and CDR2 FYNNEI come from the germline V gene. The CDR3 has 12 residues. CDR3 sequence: CASSDLGETQYF. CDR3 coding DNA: TGTGCCAGCAGTGACCTTGGGGAGACCCAGTACTTC. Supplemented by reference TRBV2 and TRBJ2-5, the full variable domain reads EPEVTQTPSHQVTQMGQEVILRCVPISNHLYFYWYRQILGQKVEFLVSFYNNEISEKSEIFDDQFSVERPDGSNFTLKIRSTKLEDSAMYFCASSDLGETQYFGPGTRLLVL.

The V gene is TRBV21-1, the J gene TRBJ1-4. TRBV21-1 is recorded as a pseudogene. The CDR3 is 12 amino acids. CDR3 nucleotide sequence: TGTGCCAGCAGCAAAGAGTGTGAAAAACTGTTTTTT. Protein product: CASSKECEKLFF.

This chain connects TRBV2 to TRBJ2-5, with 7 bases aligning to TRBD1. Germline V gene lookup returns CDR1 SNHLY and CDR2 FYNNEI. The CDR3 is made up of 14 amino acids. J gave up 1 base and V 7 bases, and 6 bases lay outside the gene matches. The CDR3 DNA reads TGTGCCAGCATGGGACAGAGAGCCCAAGAGACCCAGTACTTC. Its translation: CASMGQRAQETQYF.

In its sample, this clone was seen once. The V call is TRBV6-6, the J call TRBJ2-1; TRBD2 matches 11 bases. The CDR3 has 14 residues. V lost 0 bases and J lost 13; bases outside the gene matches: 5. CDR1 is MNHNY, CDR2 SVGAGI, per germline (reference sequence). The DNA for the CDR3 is TGTGCCAGCAGTTACTCGATAGCGGGGGGGTTTCAGTTCTTC. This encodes CASSYSIAGGFQFF.

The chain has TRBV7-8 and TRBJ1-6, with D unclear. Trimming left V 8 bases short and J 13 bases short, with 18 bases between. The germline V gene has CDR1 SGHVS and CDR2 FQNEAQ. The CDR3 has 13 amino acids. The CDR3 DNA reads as TGTGCCAGCGGAGGACGGAATAATTTCCCCCTCCACTTT. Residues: CASGGRNNFPLHF. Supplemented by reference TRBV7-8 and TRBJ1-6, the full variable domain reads GAGVSQSPRYKVAKRGQDVALRCDPISGHVSLFWYQQALGQGPEFLTYFQNEAQLDKSGLPSDRFFAERPEGSVSTLKIQRTQQEDSAVYLCASGGRNNFPLHFGNGTRLTVT.

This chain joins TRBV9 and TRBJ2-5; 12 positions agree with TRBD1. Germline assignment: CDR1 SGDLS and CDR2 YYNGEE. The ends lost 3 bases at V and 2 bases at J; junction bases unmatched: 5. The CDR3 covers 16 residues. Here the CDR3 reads CASSATGQGAQETQYF. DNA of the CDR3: TGTGCCAGCAGCGCGACGGGACAGGGGGCACAAGAGACCCAGTACTTC.

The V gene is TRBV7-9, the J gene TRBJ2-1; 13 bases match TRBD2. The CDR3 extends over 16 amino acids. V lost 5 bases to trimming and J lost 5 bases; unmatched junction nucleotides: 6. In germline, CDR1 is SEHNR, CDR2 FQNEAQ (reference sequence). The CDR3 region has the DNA TGTGCCAGCAGCCCGGGACTAGCGGGACCCCACAATGAGCAGTTCTTC. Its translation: CASSPGLAGPHNEQFF.

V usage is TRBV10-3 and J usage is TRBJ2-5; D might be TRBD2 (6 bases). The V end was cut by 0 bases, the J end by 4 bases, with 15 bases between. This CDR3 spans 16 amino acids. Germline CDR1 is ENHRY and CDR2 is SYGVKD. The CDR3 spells CAISESSPGLGETQYF. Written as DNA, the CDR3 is TGTGCCATCAGTGAGTCCTCTCCGGGACTGGGAGAGACCCAGTACTTC.

The CDR3 DNA reads TGTGCCACCAGCAGAGCCGGGACAGGGGGTGTTGGCTACACCTTC. It yields the protein CATSRAGTGGVGYTF. This chain connects TRBV15 to TRBJ1-2; TRBD1 aligns across 11 bases. The CDR3 covers 15 residues. J was trimmed by 7 bases and V by 1 base; bases with no gene match: 5. CDR1 and CDR2 from the germline V gene are LNHNV and YYDKDF (reference sequence).

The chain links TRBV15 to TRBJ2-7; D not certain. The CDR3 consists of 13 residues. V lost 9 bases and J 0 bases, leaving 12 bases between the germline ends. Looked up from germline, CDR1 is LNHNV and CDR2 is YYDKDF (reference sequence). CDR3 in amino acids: CATTRSYSYEQYF. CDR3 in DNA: TGTGCCACTACCCGCAGTTACTCCTACGAGCAGTACTTC.

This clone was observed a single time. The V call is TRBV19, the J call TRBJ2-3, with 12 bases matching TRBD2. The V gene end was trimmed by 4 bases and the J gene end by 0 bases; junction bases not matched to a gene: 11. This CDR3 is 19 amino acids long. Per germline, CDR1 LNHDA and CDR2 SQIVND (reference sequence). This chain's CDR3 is CASSTGITGTSGSTDTQYF. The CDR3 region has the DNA TGTGCCAGTAGTACCGGCATCACCGGGACTAGCGGGAGCACAGATACGCAGTATTTT.

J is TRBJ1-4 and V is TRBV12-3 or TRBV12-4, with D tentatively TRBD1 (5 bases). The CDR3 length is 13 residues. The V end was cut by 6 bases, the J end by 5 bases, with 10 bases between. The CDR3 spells CASRGPMNEKLFF. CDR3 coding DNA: TGTGCCAGCAGGGGACCGATGAATGAAAAACTGTTTTTT.